Below are 29 T cell receptor beta chains sequenced from a single sample in a study of blood T cell repertoires in COVID-19. Only in-frame clones appear in the TCRdb table, and some are missing; sequencing was by immunoSEQ multiplex PCR. The table has roughly 260,000 clones, 88% seen once. Sequenced: peripheral blood. These receptors originate from a young woman with COVID-19, enrolled during active disease.

This clone was seen just once. The chain carries TRBV2 and TRBJ1-1; TRBD1 aligns across 8 bases. Germline CDR1 SNHLY, CDR2 FYNNEI. This CDR3 has 18 residues. V shed 8 bases and J 0 bases; nucleotides not matched to a gene: 17. CDR3 sequence (DNA): TGTGCCAGCGTACAAAGATCGGGACAGGCGTCTATGAACACTGAAGCTTTCTTT. It encodes CASVQRSGQASMNTEAFF.

This sequence joins TRBV14 and TRBJ2-7; TRBD2 is a possible D gene (5 bases). Germline V gives CDR1 SGHDN, CDR2 FVKESK. This CDR3 is built from 14 residues. Trimming removed 1 base at V and 3 bases at J, with 10 bases between. The CDR3 protein is CASSQGLGGYEQYF. In DNA, the CDR3 is TGTGCCAGCAGCCAAGGGCTAGGAGGCTACGAGCAGTACTTC. Full variable domain (rest looked up from reference TRBV14 and TRBJ2-7): EAGVTQFPSHSVIEKGQTVTLRCDPISGHDNLYWYRRVMGKEIKFLLHFVKESKQDESGMPNNRFLAERTGGTYSTLKVQPAELEDSGVYFCASSQGLGGYEQYFGPGTRLTVT.

The chain employs TRBV18 and TRBJ2-5, with 8 bases that match TRBD2. The CDR3 covers 15 residues. The trim removed 0 bases at V and 3 bases at J, leaving 3 bases unmatched. Germline values: CDR1 KGHSH, CDR2 LQKENI. CDR3 nucleotides: TGTGCCAGCTCACCACCGAGTAGCGGGAAAGAGACCCAGTACTTC. Translation gives CASSPPSSGKETQYF.

The chain has TRBV4-1 and TRBJ1-4; perhaps TRBD1 as D (5 bases). Trimming removed 3 bases from V and 6 bases from J, with 20 bases in between. CDR1 is MGHRA, CDR2 YSYEKL, per germline. CDR3 length: 17 amino acids. CDR3 protein: CASSHAGRVGGDEKLFF. The CDR3, as DNA: TGCGCCAGCAGCCACGCCGGACGGGTCGGGGGGGATGAAAAACTGTTTTTT.

This chain links TRBV3-1 (or the pseudogene TRBV3-2) with TRBJ2-2; 15 positions match TRBD2. This CDR3 region has 17 residues. In germline, CDR1 is LGHDT, CDR2 YNNKEL (reference sequence). Germline trimming cut 4 bases from V and 6 bases from J; bases unmatched to any gene: 6. In DNA form, the CDR3 reads TGTGCCAGCAGCCCCTGGGGGACTAGCGGGAGGTCCGGGGAGCTGTTTTTT. Translating it yields CASSPWGTSGRSGELFF.

V and J are TRBV24-1 and TRBJ2-5; D remains unclear. V was shortened by 5 bases and J by 5 bases, with 5 bases between the two germline ends. The CDR3 covers 11 residues. Germline V gene data show CDR1 as KGHDR and CDR2 as SFDVKD. CDR3 sequence reads: CATSGEETQYF. The CDR3 DNA sequence: TGTGCCACCAGTGGTGAGGAGACCCAGTACTTC.

CDR3 nucleotides: TGTGCCACCAGTGACCCACAGACTAACTATGGCTACACCTTC. Its translation: CATSDPQTNYGYTF. V and J are TRBV24-1 and TRBJ1-2; D unclear. This CDR3 contains 14 residues. The germline V and J ends were trimmed by 4 bases and 0 bases, with 8 bases remaining between them. Per the germline V gene, CDR1 is KGHDR and CDR2 is SFDVKD.

The chain uses TRBV11-2 and TRBJ2-5; 8 bases agree with TRBD2. The length of the CDR3 is 14 residues. Trimming cost V 5 bases and J 6 bases; bases outside gene matches: 8. Germline assignment: CDR1 SGHAT and CDR2 FQNNGV. The CDR3 DNA reads TGTGCCAGCAGCCCGGCCGGGAGGGTGAAGACCCAGTACTTC. The encoded protein is CASSPAGRVKTQYF.

J is TRBJ2-7 and V is TRBV28; possibly TRBD1 for D (6 bases). Between the trimmed V and J ends, which lost 5 bases and 5 bases, there was a span of 16 bases. Per germline, CDR1 MDHEN and CDR2 SYDVKM. CDR3 length: 14 amino acids. CDR3 sequence reads: CASSPLGQPHEQYF. In DNA form, the CDR3 reads TGTGCCAGCAGTCCCCTGGGACAACCTCACGAGCAGTACTTC.

A remark on this clone: One junction end disagrees with the germline gene, perhaps due to a read error. The V call is TRBV5-4, the J call TRBJ2-5, with 7 bases fitting TRBD1. CDR1 is SGHNT, CDR2 YYREEE, per germline (reference sequence). CDR3 size: 16 residues. The CDR3 DNA sequence: TGTGCCAGCAGTTTGGAGGTCGGCAGGGGGCAAGAGACCCAGTACTTC. This gives the protein CASSLEVGRGQETQYF.

This clone was found once. The rearrangement uses TRBV27 and TRBJ2-1; TRBD2 aligns across 7 bases. The germline V gene encodes CDR1 MNHEY and CDR2 SMNVEV (reference sequence). The V and J ends lost 3 bases and 5 bases, in that order; junction bases with no gene match: 7. This CDR3 is 15 amino acids long. In DNA form, the CDR3 reads TGTGCCAGCAGTTTGGGGACTATCCCCAACAATGAGCAGTTCTTC. Protein product: CASSLGTIPNNEQFF.

The V and J genes are TRBV27 and TRBJ2-1, with TRBD2 matching over 11 bases. Germline loops: CDR1 MNHEY, CDR2 SMNVEV (reference sequence). The V gene end was trimmed by 5 bases and the J gene end by 5 bases; junction bases not matched to a gene: 5. The CDR3 is 15 amino acids. CDR3 DNA sequence: TGTGCCAGCAGTCCCACTAGCGGGAGCCACAATGAGCAGTTCTTC. Translation gives CASSPTSGSHNEQFF.

The gene calls are TRBV5-4 and TRBJ2-5; TRBD1 agrees at 7 bases. Germline assignment: CDR1 SGHNT and CDR2 YYREEE (reference sequence). The V gene end was trimmed by 2 bases and the J gene end by 2 bases; junction bases not matched to a gene: 6. The CDR3 covers 15 residues. The CDR3 protein is CASSFTTGVQETQYF. CDR3 nucleotides: TGTGCCAGCAGCTTCACTACAGGGGTTCAAGAGACCCAGTACTTC.

The chain links TRBV30 to TRBJ2-3; TRBD1 matches 7 bases. CDR1 GTSNPN and CDR2 SVGIG come from the germline V gene (reference sequence). Trimming at V came to 1 base and at J to 0 bases, leaving 1 base not matched to a gene. The CDR3 runs 14 residues. The DNA for the CDR3 is TGTGCCTGGAGTGCGGGACAGAGCACAGATACGCAGTATTTT. Residues: CAWSAGQSTDTQYF.

V usage is TRBV19 and J usage is TRBJ2-3; 10 bases line up with TRBD1. The CDR3 is 13 residues long. The V segment lost 7 bases and the J segment 4 bases; nucleotides outside the gene matches: 2. The V gene's germline CDR1 is LNHDA and CDR2 SQIVND (reference sequence). The CDR3 DNA sequence: TGTGCCAGTACGACAGGGGGCGCAGATACGCAGTATTTT. It is translated as CASTTGGADTQYF.

V and J are TRBV5-1 and TRBJ2-3; D might be TRBD2 (7 bases). Per the germline V gene, CDR1 is SGHRS and CDR2 is YFSETQ. The germline V and J ends were trimmed by 2 bases and 5 bases, with 15 bases remaining between them. This CDR3 spans 15 amino acids. DNA of the CDR3: TGCGCCAGCAGCTTTGGCGGGAGAGGGGGAGATACGCAGTATTTT. Translation: CASSFGGRGGDTQYF.

This clone is a singleton in its sample. This rearrangement joins TRBV28 to TRBJ1-5, with TRBD1 as a possible D gene (5 bases). The CDR3 has 17 residues. CDR1 and CDR2 (germline): MDHEN, SYDVKM. V gave up 6 bases and J gave up 1 base, with 19 bases separating them. The DNA for the CDR3 is TGTGCCAGCAGATCTCAAAAGGGGAACCCAAGCAATCAGCCCCAGCATTTT. This codes for CASRSQKGNPSNQPQHF.

This rearrangement joins TRBV2 to TRBJ1-1, with D possibly being TRBD1 (5 bases). CDR3 length equals 13 residues. Germline CDR1 SNHLY, CDR2 FYNNEI. V shed 7 bases and J shed 1 base, with 10 bases lying between them. CDR3 coding DNA: TGTGCCAGCATGGCCAGGGAGAACACTGAAGCTTTCTTT. Amino acids: CASMARENTEAFF.

The rearrangement joins TRBV2 to TRBJ1-2; TRBD1 agrees at 10 bases. CDR1 and CDR2 (germline): SNHLY, FYNNEI. The V segment lost 7 bases and the J segment 8 bases; nucleotides outside the gene matches: 10. This CDR3 is built from 14 residues. CDR3 amino acids: CASKPGTGEEGYTF. CDR3 nucleotides: TGTGCCAGCAAACCCGGGACAGGGGAAGAAGGCTACACCTTC.

This clone appeared a single time. V gene TRBV10-2 combines with J gene TRBJ2-1; no clear D gene. Germline-derived CDR1 and CDR2 are WSHSY and SAAADI. The CDR3 runs 12 residues. Trimming shortened V by 4 bases and J by 8 bases, and 9 bases separated the two germline ends. The CDR3 nucleotides read TGCGCCAGCAGTGGAATTCGGGATGAGCAGTTCTTC. This sequence encodes CASSGIRDEQFF.

This rearrangement joins TRBV27 to TRBJ2-5; 11 nucleotides align to TRBD2. CDR3 size: 15 residues. Germline loops: CDR1 MNHEY, CDR2 SMNVEV (reference sequence). With V trimmed by 5 bases and J by 2 bases, 4 bases remained unmatched. CDR3 protein: CASSRSSGGQETQYF. In nucleotides, the CDR3 is TGTGCCAGCAGTAGATCTAGCGGGGGGCAAGAGACCCAGTACTTC.

V gene TRBV18 combines with J gene TRBJ2-4, with a possible D match to TRBD2 (6 bases). Germline CDR1 is KGHSH and CDR2 is LQKENI. This CDR3 has 14 residues. Trimming removed 0 bases from V and 3 bases from J, with 6 bases in between. The CDR3 loop is CASSPPGGKNIQYF. CDR3 DNA sequence: TGTGCCAGCTCACCACCGGGGGGCAAAAACATTCAGTACTTC.

Only a few counts were recorded for this clone. Other DNA sequences from this sample encode an identical CDR3 as well. This chain connects TRBV19 to TRBJ2-1; 11 bases match TRBD2. V shed 5 bases, J shed 5 bases, and the junction held 5 bases outside the gene matches. The CDR3 totals 15 residues. Per germline, CDR1 LNHDA and CDR2 SQIVND (reference sequence). CDR3: CASSLLAGGDNEQFF. The CDR3 nucleotides read TGTGCCAGTAGTTTATTAGCGGGAGGGGACAATGAGCAGTTCTTC.

This clone was found a few times. Here the CDR3 reads CASSYSRREGTNEKLFF. The CDR3 nucleotides read TGTGCCAGCAGTTACTCGCGAAGGGAGGGAACTAATGAAAAACTGTTTTTT. The chain links TRBV6-2 or TRBV6-3 to TRBJ1-4; D remains ambiguous. This CDR3 comprises 17 residues. Germline-derived CDR1 and CDR2 are MNHEY and SVGEGT. The ends were cut back, 0 bases at V and 1 base at J, with 12 bases in the middle.

The chain combines TRBV5-1 with TRBJ2-7; 8 bases agree with TRBD1. This CDR3 has 14 amino acids. The trim removed 4 bases at V and 5 bases at J, leaving 8 bases unmatched. Germline V gene lookup returns CDR1 SGHRS and CDR2 YFSETQ. The CDR3 DNA reads as TGCGCCAGCAGCCGACAGGGGAACGCCAACGAGCAGTACTTC. It specifies CASSRQGNANEQYF. Variable domain in full (rest from reference TRBV5-1 and TRBJ2-7): KAGVTQTPRYLIKTRGQQVTLSCSPISGHRSVSWYQQTPGQGLQFLFEYFSETQRNKGNFPGRFSGRQFSNSRSEMNVSTLELGDSALYLCASSRQGNANEQYFGPGTRLTVT.

The chain uses TRBV10-3 and TRBJ1-1; 10 nucleotides align to TRBD1. Germline CDR1 is ENHRY and CDR2 is SYGVKD. Unmatched junction bases numbered 4, after V lost 5 bases and J lost 7 bases. This CDR3 comprises 13 residues. The CDR3, as DNA: TGTGCCATCAGTCCGGGACAGGGGAATGAAGCTTTCTTT. It codes for CAISPGQGNEAFF.

This clone has a single count. This chain joins TRBV3-1 (or the pseudogene TRBV3-2) and TRBJ2-7; D gene ambiguous. Germline V gene lookup returns CDR1 LGHDT and CDR2 YNNKEL (reference sequence). The V and J ends lost 1 base and 3 bases respectively, with 7 bases between them. The CDR3 sequence is 13 residues long. This CDR3 reads CASSQGLSYEQYF. The CDR3 DNA reads TGTGCCAGCAGCCAAGGTTTGAGCTACGAGCAGTACTTC.

This sequence joins TRBV6-2 or TRBV6-3 and TRBJ1-6; TRBD1 agrees at 10 bases. The CDR3 sequence is 18 residues long. Germline-derived CDR1 and CDR2 are MNHEY and SVGEGT. J lost 7 bases, V lost 2 bases, and 11 bases had no gene match. The DNA of the CDR3 is TGTGCCAGCAGTTACCGACAGGGGGCCTCCCGACGGAATTCACCCCTCCACTTT. It encodes CASSYRQGASRRNSPLHF.

The J gene is TRBJ2-7, the V gene TRBV27; D possibly corresponds to TRBD2 (5 bases). V dropped 6 bases and J dropped 3 bases, with 24 bases sitting between them. Germline CDR1 and CDR2: MNHEY and SMNVEV (reference sequence). The CDR3 covers 17 residues. DNA for the CDR3: TGTGCCAGCAGATCCCTTCGCGTGGGGAGCCAAGGCTACGAGCAGTACTTC. It encodes CASRSLRVGSQGYEQYF.